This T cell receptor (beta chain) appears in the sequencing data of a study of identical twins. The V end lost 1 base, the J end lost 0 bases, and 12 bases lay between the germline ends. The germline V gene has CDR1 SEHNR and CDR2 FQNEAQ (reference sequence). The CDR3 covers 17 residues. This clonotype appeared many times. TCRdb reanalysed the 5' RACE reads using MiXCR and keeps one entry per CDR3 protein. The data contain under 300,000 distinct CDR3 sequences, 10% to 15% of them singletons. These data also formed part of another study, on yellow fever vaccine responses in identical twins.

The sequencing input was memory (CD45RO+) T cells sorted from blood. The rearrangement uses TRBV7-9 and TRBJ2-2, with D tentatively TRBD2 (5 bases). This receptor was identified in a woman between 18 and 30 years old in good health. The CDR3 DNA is TGTGCCAGCAGCTTAGAGGTCGCTAGCCCGAACACCGGGGAGCTGTTTTTT. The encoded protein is CASSLEVASPNTGELFF.